The rows below give T cell receptor beta chains drawn from one sample of a study of cytotoxic CD8 clonotypes in ibrutinib-treated CLL. Repertoires were generated with immunoSEQ multiplex PCR, while TCRdb's copy carries only in-frame clones and drops some. The table has about 97,000 clones, around 80% seen once. This specimen was PBMCs, taken after 12 months of ibrutinib treatment. Receptor source: a human donor with chronic lymphocytic leukemia. CDR3s leave out the opening cysteine and the closing phenylalanine or tryptophan. Each record gives: J gene, V gene, CDR3 protein.

TRBJ2-1	TRBV9	ASSARTAYNEQF
TRBJ2-7	TRBV11-1	ASSPSRVGEQY
TRBJ1-1	TRBV30	ALIRGRLNTEAF
TRBJ2-7	TRBV5-1	ASSSVSYEQY
TRBJ1-2	TRBV19	ASSDSYGYT
TRBJ2-2	TRBV5-8	ASSRQDTGELF
TRBJ1-6	TRBV7-9	ASSATGNSPLH
TRBJ1-2	TRBV14	ASSQGEVYGYT
TRBJ2-3	TRBV6-6	ASTQMAGLTDTQY
TRBJ2-5	TRBV4-1	ASGGAMDPPERY
TRBJ1-2	TRBV19	ASTQDRGYGYT
TRBJ1-2	TRBV9	ASSVSGRNYGYT